This record concerns one TCR beta chain sequence. The antigen is undetermined. CDR1 is SEHNR, CDR2 FQNEAQ, per germline (reference sequence). The CDR3 is 17 amino acids. V lost 1 base and J 0 bases, leaving 15 bases between the germline ends. TCRdb ran MiXCR on the 5' RACE reads and lists one entry per CDR3 protein. The table records some 760,000 distinct CDR3 sequences, approximately 18% of them present only once. This entry is derived from a study of identical twins. Study results and limitations: Twin-shared out-of-frame alpha sequences were enriched for low generation probability. The more abundant beta clonotypes in cord blood had fewer insertions, and memory repertoires did not show this.

These same records also appear under a second study, on T cells expressing NK-cell markers. As reported in that work: 1.0-7.0% of CD8+ T cells in over five donors belonged to dominant NKG2C+ clonotypes. Researchers report these clonotypes also headed the CD3+CD56-NKG2C+ fraction in a handful of donors.

Material: PBMCs. This clonotype originated in a woman aged 18-29 years in good health. V is TRBV7-9 and J is TRBJ2-5; the D gene is possibly TRBD1 (6 bases). CDR3 nucleotide sequence: TGTGCCAGCAGCTTAGGATCTCGTTGGGACAACCAAGAGACCCAGTACTTC. Its protein is CASSLGSRWDNQETQYF.